This T cell receptor (beta chain) is drawn from a study of T cells in Graves' hyperthyroidism and ophthalmopathy. Study-wide results and limits: Among clonotypes expanded in thyroid above 0.001, most were also found in blood. Ophthalmopathy was told apart from stable hyperthyroidism by a 13 V-J model.

This clonotype was observed a handful of times. Its antigen is not identified. RNA transcripts gave rise to amplified TCR beta CDR3 regions. Primed by the HTBI set, a first-round RT-PCR was run on the TCR CDR3. TCRdb reprocessed the multiplex PCR reads via MiXCR and lists one record per CDR3 protein. This table holds 480,000 or so distinct CDR3 sequences, about 45% found once. Germline V gives CDR1 SGHNT, CDR2 YYREEE (reference sequence). The CDR3 contains 14 residues. The V and J ends lost 0 bases and 6 bases, in that order; junction bases with no gene match: 6. Exclusions: uncontrolled infection, other autoimmune disease, pregnancy, lactation. The diagnoses drew upon clinical symptoms, serum thyroxine and TRAb, thyroid ultrasound and orbital computed tomography.

The sample taken for sequencing was peripheral blood or thyroid tissue (not recorded which). The chain joins TRBV5-4 to TRBJ2-7; 7 bases are a match to TRBD2. This clonotype was obtained from an adult woman with Graves' disease, either hyperthyroidism or ophthalmopathy (not recorded which). CDR3: CASSLARERGEQYF. For the CDR3, the DNA is TGTGCCAGCAGCTTGGCCCGGGAGCGGGGCGAGCAGTACTTC.